Listed below are T cell receptor beta chains from one sample, sequenced in a study of T cells expressing NK-cell markers. Each CDR3 protein gets one entry in TCRdb, which reprocessed the 5' RACE reads and gives no DNA. The sample holds some 340,000 distinct CDR3 sequences. The sequenced material came from blood T cells: a sorted CD56 or NKG2C T cell subset, CD4+ or CD8+ T cells, or bulk PBMC T cells (not recorded which). These receptors originate from a man aged 18-75 years in good health. Both conserved end residues are part of each CDR3. Fields, in order: CDR3 length, V gene, J gene, CDR3 protein.

11,TRBV11-2,TRBJ1-1,CASSLLSLAFF
12,TRBV20-1,TRBJ1-4,CSAGQNNEKLFF
16,TRBV6-2/TRBV6-3,TRBJ2-3,CASSAASSSSTDTQYF
14,TRBV20-1,TRBJ2-5,CSAVVGGVQETQYF
15,TRBV5-1,TRBJ2-3,CASSLSYQGLDTQYF
18,TRBV5-1,TRBJ2-3,CASSSRKFSGGASDTQYF
17,TRBV11-2,TRBJ2-5,CASSLGKRGGTFETQYF
17,TRBV11-1,TRBJ2-3,CASRLLAGRHKTDTQYF
13,TRBV28,TRBJ1-1,CASILTGYTEAFF
13,TRBV4-1,TRBJ2-1,CASSQVPGDEQFF
13,TRBV29-1,TRBJ1-1,CSVDIQGNTEAFF
15,TRBV5-1,TRBJ2-5,CASSLSGGSMETQYF
16,TRBV7-9,TRBJ1-6,CASSLAVGSYNSPLHF
16,TRBV28,TRBJ2-3,CASRSTSGGFRDTQYF
18,TRBV5-1,TRBJ2-6,CASSYRAAGLPGANVLTF
16,TRBV6-1,TRBJ1-2,CASTPPSGTGGYGYTF
14,TRBV29-1,TRBJ2-7,CSVEQQTGGNEQYF
16,TRBV5-6,TRBJ1-2,CASSLVGTGGFYGYTF
16,TRBV5-1,TRBJ2-1,CASSLDRTKGNNEQFF
16,TRBV14,TRBJ2-5,CASSQDRGVTLETQYF
17,TRBV15,TRBJ2-4,CATSTGLGSFMINIQYF
15,TRBV5-1,TRBJ2-7,CASSLASARYNEQYF
13,TRBV12-3/TRBV12-4,TRBJ2-5,CASSLGKGRFKYF
16,TRBV5-1,TRBJ2-3,CASSWTSGGITDTQYF
12,TRBV20-1,TRBJ2-7,CSAEDRTDEQYF
12,TRBV6-1,TRBJ1-3,CASSGQINTIYF
14,TRBV29-1,TRBJ1-2,CSVVGGGSVYGYTF
12,TRBV12-3/TRBV12-4,TRBJ1-2,CASSSTGYGYTF
15,TRBV18,TRBJ1-6,CASSSGPNLNSPLHF
14,TRBV5-1,TRBJ2-7,CASSLRTGENEQYF
14,TRBV11-1,TRBJ2-7,CASSWAGRNYEQYF
15,TRBV20-1,TRBJ2-3,CSARDSGTTTDTQYF
16,TRBV6-5,TRBJ2-1,CASSYSSGAFNNEQFF
16,TRBV27,TRBJ2-3,CASSPADWARTDTQYF
16,TRBV7-2,TRBJ1-2,CASSLTSAGPGYGYTF
11,TRBV2,TRBJ1-1,CASSEDRAAFF
14,TRBV19,TRBJ2-1,CASSILAGPGEQFF
14,TRBV20-1,TRBJ2-7,CSADRHETFDEQYF
14,TRBV6-1,TRBJ1-2,CASRASVMEVGYTF
12,TRBV28,TRBJ2-7,CASSLAEAKQYF
11,TRBV20-1,TRBJ1-2,CSEGTNYGYTF
16,TRBV5-1,TRBJ2-7,CASSPLRDRSSYEQYF